This T cell receptor beta chain originates from a study of OX40 agonist ivuxolimab in advanced cancers. Notes on the study in general: CD4+ and CD8+ T cells in blood underwent clonal expansion by week 6 at 0.1 to 3.0 mg/kg. In the expanded peripheral T cells, antigen specificity was never determined. Clonal expansion was among the lowest in partial responders at 0.1-3.0 mg/kg, especially CD8+.

Measured with immunoSEQ multiplex PCR; TCRdb has only the in-frame clones, and not every one. The table shows approximately 29,000 clones, with approximately 80% occurring only once. As concerns this clone: Its cognate antigen is unknown. The junction departs from the called germline gene at one end, perhaps through a read error.

The germline CDR1 and CDR2 sequences are SGHRS and YFSETQ. The CDR3 sequence is 14 residues long. The source material was CD4+ or CD8+ T cells sorted from blood, sampled in a trial of the OX40 agonist ivuxolimab. This TCR was recovered from an adult with an advanced solid tumor such as melanoma, head and neck, liver or kidney cancer. The chain couples TRBV5-1 to TRBJ2-1, with 8 bases lining up with TRBD2. The CDR3 loop reads CASRLGLEYNEQFF. DNA for the CDR3: TGCGCCAGCAGATTGGGACTAGAGTACAATGAGCAGTTCTTC.